The sample holds one count of the clone carrying this TCR beta chain. Antigen unknown. The data stem from a study of beta chain features in type 1 diabetes. Study results and caveats: A moderate, significant TCRB CDR3 shortening appeared in type 1 diabetes across four CD4+ subsets. The question left open here concerned HLA type influencing TCRB rearrangement.

All of the isolated RNA was reverse transcribed, so expressed TCRB transcripts were sequenced. TCRdb keeps only in-frame clones here, not all; method: immunoSEQ multiplex PCR. Of fewer than 30,000 clones in the sample, roughly two thirds are singletons; the top ten hold around 4.4%. V dropped 5 bases and J dropped 4; count of bases not matched to a gene: 3. CDR1 is SGHAT, CDR2 FQNNGV, per germline. The CDR3 has 15 amino acids. This rearrangement joins TRBV11-2 to TRBJ1-4; 11 bases fit TRBD1. The sequence derives from a man younger than 35 with type 1 diabetes. What was sequenced was Tregs from blood. The CDR3 sequence: CASSTGQGGNEKLFF. The CDR3 DNA sequence: TGTGCCAGCAGCACGGGACAGGGGGGTAATGAAAAACTGTTTTTT.